This T cell receptor (beta chain) was captured in a study of blood T cell repertoires in COVID-19. Study summary: Sites across the United States, Italy and Spain contributed samples from acute and convalescent COVID-19. T cells, B-cell-depleted T cells, or PBMCs provided the cDNA or gDNA that served as material.

V gave up 0 bases and J gave up 7 bases, with 10 bases separating them. CDR3 length equals 14 residues. Germline V gene lookup returns CDR1 SGHDT and CDR2 YYEEEE. Per the authors' pipeline: The assay estimated nucleated cells by amplifying reference gene primers. Assay used: immunoSEQ multiplex PCR; TCRdb lists only in-frame clones, some missing. That table furnishes V, J and clone size, whereas the DNA furnished D and trimming. This table has 160,000 or so clones, 80% to 90% appearing once. The source material was peripheral blood. The sequence came from a man aged 60 to 69 with acute or convalescent COVID-19. The chain has TRBV5-6 and TRBJ2-2; possibly TRBD1 for D (6 bases). CDR3 region: CASSLVGGNGELFF. CDR3 DNA: TGTGCCAGCAGCTTGGTAGGGGGAAACGGGGAGCTGTTTTTT.